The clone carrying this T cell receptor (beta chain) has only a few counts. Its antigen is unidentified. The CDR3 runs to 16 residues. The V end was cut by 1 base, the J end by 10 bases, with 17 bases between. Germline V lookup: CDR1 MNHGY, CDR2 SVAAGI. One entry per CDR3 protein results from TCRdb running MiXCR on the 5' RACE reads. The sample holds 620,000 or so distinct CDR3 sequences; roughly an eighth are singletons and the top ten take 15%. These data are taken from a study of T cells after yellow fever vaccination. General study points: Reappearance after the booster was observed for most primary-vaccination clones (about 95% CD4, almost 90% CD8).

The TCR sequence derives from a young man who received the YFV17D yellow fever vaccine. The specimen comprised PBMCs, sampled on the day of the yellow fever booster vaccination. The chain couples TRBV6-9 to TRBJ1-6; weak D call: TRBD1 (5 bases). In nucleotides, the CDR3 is TGTGCCAGCAGTTATTACAGGCTTACGGGGTACTCACCCCTCCACTTT. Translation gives CASSYYRLTGYSPLHF.